The 5 T cell receptor beta chains below come from one sample, sequenced in a study of T cells in Graves' hyperthyroidism and ophthalmopathy. Amplification targeted TCR beta CDR3 regions from RNA transcripts. A first-round RT-PCR of the TCR CDR3 used the HTBI primer set. A single record per CDR3 protein comes from TCRdb applying MiXCR to the multiplex PCR reads. Of 300,000 to 450,000 distinct CDR3 sequences in the sample, approximately 15% were seen once. What was sequenced was blood. These receptors originate from an older woman with Graves' hyperthyroidism.

This clonotype was recorded at least ten times. The J gene is TRBJ1-1, the V gene TRBV2; 8 bases align to TRBD1. The J segment lost 1 base and the V segment lost 7 bases, leaving 5 bases of the junction unmatched. The CDR3 spans 14 residues. The germline V gene encodes CDR1 SNHLY and CDR2 FYNNEI. The CDR3 sequence: CASKFGQGNTEAFF. The CDR3 nucleotides read TGTGCCAGCAAGTTTGGACAGGGGAACACTGAAGCTTTCTTT.

At least ten counts were recorded for this clonotype. The chain recombines TRBV7-8 with TRBJ2-5; 8 bases line up with TRBD2. This CDR3 has 17 residues. Germline assignment: CDR1 SGHVS and CDR2 FQNEAQ. Trimming at V came to 5 bases and at J to 4 bases, leaving 15 bases not matched to a gene. In DNA form, the CDR3 reads TGTGCCAGCAGCAAGAACCTAATAGCGGGACGGGGAGAGACCCAGTACTTC. Its translation: CASSKNLIAGRGETQYF.

This clonotype has a handful of counts. The chain employs TRBV10-3 and TRBJ1-5, with D possibly TRBD1 on 5 matching bases. The V end was cut by 0 bases, the J end by 7 bases, with 7 bases between. Germline V gene sequence: CDR1 ENHRY, CDR2 SYGVKD. The CDR3 totals 13 residues. The CDR3: CAISESDTQPQHF. DNA of the CDR3: TGTGCCATCAGTGAGTCGGACACGCAGCCCCAGCATTTT.

This clonotype was detected only a few times. This sequence joins TRBV2 and TRBJ1-2, with TRBD1 as a possible D gene (5 bases). The CDR3 is made up of 20 amino acids. V was pared by 8 bases and J by 2 bases, with 33 bases between. The germline CDR1 and CDR2 sequences are SNHLY and FYNNEI. CDR3 in amino acids: CASSPPVVGRDGQTNYGYTF. The CDR3 region has the DNA TGTGCCAGCTCACCACCGGTAGTCGGAAGGGACGGCCAGACGAACTATGGCTACACCTTC.

The CDR3 coding sequence is TGTGCCAGCAGTGACCGTACCTCTGGGGCCAACGTCCTGACTTTC. This translates into CASSDRTSGANVLTF. The V and J genes are TRBV27 and TRBJ2-6; D ambiguous. CDR3 length: 15 amino acids. V dropped 5 bases and J dropped 0 bases, with 8 bases sitting between them. The germline V gene encodes CDR1 MNHEY and CDR2 SMNVEV (reference sequence).